This T cell receptor (beta chain) came from a study of human T cells and chemical hapten exposure. About the research overall: During the roughly 26-week study period, patients had diphenylcyclopropenone applied to the scalp every week.

This clonotype was detected ten times or more. TCRdb re-called the RACE reads through MiXCR, storing one row per CDR3 protein. The sample lists approximately 400,000 distinct CDR3 sequences; about 4.4% were seen once. This CDR3 comprises 15 residues. The ends were cut back, 0 bases at V and 1 base at J, with 8 bases in the middle. In germline, CDR1 is ENHRY, CDR2 SYGVKD. Time point denoted: patch test 1, 2 weeks after DPC sensitization. Treatment of the sample: therapeutic diphenylcyclopropenone sensitization with weekly scalp DPC. In every case, blood was obtained before the patch test was applied. Whole blood, unfractionated, served as the material for total RNA extraction.

Material: whole blood, obtained in connection with sensitization to the hapten diphenylcyclopropenone (DPC). V is TRBV10-3 and J is TRBJ2-3; weak D call: TRBD2 (6 bases). The sequence came from a woman aged 50 to 60 with alopecia areata. Some clones in this sample may be carry-over from other donors' samples. This CDR3 reads CAISESWGGTDTQYF. DNA of the CDR3: TGTGCCATCAGTGAGTCCTGGGGGGGCACAGATACGCAGTATTTT.